The 14 T cell receptor beta chains reported below all come from one sample, sequenced in a study of OX40 agonist ivuxolimab in advanced cancers. Sequenced by immunoSEQ multiplex PCR; TCRdb stores in-frame clones only, minus some. The repertoire holds about 64,000 clones, with about 90% as singletons. Source: CD4+ or CD8+ T cells sorted from blood, taken in a trial of the OX40 agonist ivuxolimab. The source of these receptors is an adult with an advanced solid tumor such as melanoma, head and neck, liver or kidney cancer.

The count of this clone is one. The CDR3 coding sequence is TGCGCCAGCAGCGAGGGACAGGGAGCCCGGACGAGCCCACGGCAGTACTTC. This codes for CASSEGQGARTSPRQYF. The rearrangement links TRBV4-1 to TRBJ2-7; TRBD1 matches at 9 bases. Germline CDR1 is MGHRA and CDR2 is YSYEKL. This CDR3 contains 17 residues. The trim removed 5 bases at V and 9 bases at J, leaving 20 bases unmatched.

The chain carries TRBV30 and TRBJ1-2, with D hard to call. In germline, CDR1 is GTSNPN, CDR2 SVGIG (reference sequence). V was trimmed by 0 bases and J by 6 bases, leaving 17 bases between them. This CDR3 region has 15 residues. CDR3 bases: TGTGCCTGGAGTGTACTTCTTACGGCGTCTAATGGCTACACCTTC. It is translated as CAWSVLLTASNGYTF.

A few counts support this clone. This sequence joins TRBV6-1 and TRBJ2-4; tentatively, D is TRBD1 or TRBD2 (5 bases each). Trimming pared 6 bases from V and 9 bases from J, leaving 18 bases between. This CDR3 has 14 amino acids. Germline loops: CDR1 MNHNS, CDR2 SASEGT. The CDR3 spells CASSGSGRQGIQYF. The CDR3 DNA sequence: TGTGCCAGCAGCGGCTCGGGACGCCAGGGCATTCAGTACTTC.

V usage is TRBV6-5 and J usage is TRBJ2-3; 10 bases map to TRBD1. The CDR3 is made up of 16 amino acids. The germline CDR1 and CDR2 sequences are MNHEY and SVGAGI. J lost 7 bases, V lost 2 bases, and 9 bases had no gene match. CDR3 coding DNA: TGTGCCAGCAGTTACGGGACAGGGGTTATGGGATATACGCAGTATTTT. Residues: CASSYGTGVMGYTQYF.

The CDR3 nucleotides are TGTGCCAGCAGCGTCGGGGAGACCCAGTACTTC. It encodes CASSVGETQYF. The chain employs TRBV2 and TRBJ2-5; no reliable D call. Germline V gene lookup returns CDR1 SNHLY and CDR2 FYNNEI. This CDR3 region has 11 residues. The V gene lost 6 bases and the J gene lost 5 bases, with 7 bases spanning the gap. The full variable domain, rest sourced from reference TRBV2 and TRBJ2-5, is EPEVTQTPSHQVTQMGQEVILRCVPISNHLYFYWYRQILGQKVEFLVSFYNNEISEKSEIFDDQFSVERPDGSNFTLKIRSTKLEDSAMYFCASSVGETQYFGPGTRLLVL.

V usage is TRBV10-3 and J usage is TRBJ1-3, with 12 positions matching TRBD1. The CDR3 runs 15 residues. CDR1 and CDR2 from the germline V gene are ENHRY and SYGVKD. V shed 7 bases and J 7 bases; nucleotides not matched to a gene: 8. The CDR3 nucleotides are TGTGCCATCACTCCCGGGACAGGGGGCCTGAACACCATATATTTT. Its translation is CAITPGTGGLNTIYF.

V and J are TRBV2 and TRBJ2-1; 7 positions agree with TRBD2. V was clipped by 3 bases and J by 3 bases; unmatched bases: 5. The CDR3 is 15 residues long. Per the germline V gene, CDR1 is SNHLY and CDR2 is FYNNEI. CDR3 region: CASSDGEGFYNEQFF. The CDR3 coding sequence is TGTGCCAGCAGTGATGGGGAGGGATTCTACAATGAGCAGTTCTTC.

This clone appeared a single time. The chain combines TRBV5-6 with TRBJ2-6, with D tentatively TRBD1 or TRBD2 (5 bases each). The CDR3 totals 17 residues. V shed 4 bases and J shed 5 bases, with 19 bases lying between them. Germline-derived CDR1 and CDR2 are SGHDT and YYEEEE. The CDR3 region has the DNA TGTGCCAGCAGCCCGGGACGGAGCATTTCGAGGGCCAACGTCCTGACTTTC. Translated, it gives CASSPGRSISRANVLTF.

This clone was detected a few times. The sample holds other DNA sequences that translate to the same CDR3. This chain joins TRBV30 and TRBJ1-2; D ambiguous. This CDR3 has 13 residues. CDR1 is GTSNPN, CDR2 SVGIG, per germline (reference sequence). V dropped 2 bases and J dropped 4 bases, with 11 bases sitting between them. The CDR3 sequence: CAWSTGRSYGYTF. In nucleotides, the CDR3 is TGTGCCTGGAGTACCGGTAGGAGCTATGGCTACACCTTC.

The chain carries TRBV10-1 and TRBJ2-1, with D perhaps TRBD1 (5 bases). CDR1 and CDR2 (germline): WNHNN, SYGVQD (reference sequence). V gave up 0 bases and J gave up 7 bases, with 13 bases separating them. CDR3 length equals 15 residues. In nucleotides, the CDR3 is TGCGCCAGCAGTGAGTCAGGAACAGGTGGGAATGAGCAGTTCTTC. Amino acids: CASSESGTGGNEQFF.

The gene calls are TRBV6-1 and TRBJ2-1, with D uncertain. CDR3 length: 13 residues. CDR1 and CDR2 from the germline V gene are MNHNS and SASEGT. Trimming removed 11 bases at V and 2 bases at J, with 13 bases between. CDR3 region: CALGHRTYNEQFF. In nucleotides, the CDR3 is TGTGCCCTCGGTCATCGTACCTACAATGAGCAGTTCTTC.

The chain joins TRBV4-1 to TRBJ2-5; D call uncertain. Germline V gene lookup returns CDR1 MGHRA and CDR2 YSYEKL. The V end lost 1 base, the J end lost 0 bases, and 9 bases lay between the germline ends. This CDR3 has 15 residues. As DNA, the CDR3 is TGCGCCAGCAGCCAAGTGGGCATTCACCAAGAGACCCAGTACTTC. As protein: CASSQVGIHQETQYF.

The chain has TRBV6-5 and TRBJ2-3; unclear D gene. Germline loops: CDR1 MNHEY, CDR2 SVGAGI. The CDR3 runs to 15 residues. V shed 2 bases and J shed 0 bases, with 9 bases lying between them. As DNA, the CDR3 is TGTGCCAGCAGTTACCGGAGTTGGAGCACAGATACGCAGTATTTT. Translated, it gives CASSYRSWSTDTQYF.

CDR3 loop: CASSSGREFGYTF. As DNA, the CDR3 is TGTGCCAGCAGCTCGGGCAGGGAGTTTGGCTACACCTTC. The genes are TRBV6-6 and TRBJ1-2, with D tentatively TRBD1 (5 bases). This CDR3 contains 13 residues. Trimming took off 6 bases at V and 7 bases at J, with 15 bases between the two ends. Germline loops: CDR1 MNHNY, CDR2 SVGAGI (reference sequence).